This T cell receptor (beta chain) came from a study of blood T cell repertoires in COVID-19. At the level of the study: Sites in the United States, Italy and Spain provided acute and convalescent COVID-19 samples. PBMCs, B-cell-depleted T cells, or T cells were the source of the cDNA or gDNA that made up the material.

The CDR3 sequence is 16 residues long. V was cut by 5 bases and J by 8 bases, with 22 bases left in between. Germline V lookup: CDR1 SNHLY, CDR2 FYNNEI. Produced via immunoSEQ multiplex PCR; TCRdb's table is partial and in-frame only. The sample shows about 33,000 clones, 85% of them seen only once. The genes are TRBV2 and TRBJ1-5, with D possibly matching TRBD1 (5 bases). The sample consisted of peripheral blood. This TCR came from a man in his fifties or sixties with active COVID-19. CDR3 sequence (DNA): TGTGCCAGCAGTTTTTACACAGGAAAGATAAGGGAGCCCCAGCATTTT. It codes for CASSFYTGKIREPQHF.